The clone carrying this TCR beta chain was seen ten or more times. Its antigen is as yet unknown. Using its own MiXCR run on the PCR reads, TCRdb lists one record per CDR3 protein. The repertoire consists of under 20,000 distinct CDR3 sequences, with under 60% occurring once and the leading ten covering 25% to 30%. The data belong to a study of esophageal squamous cell carcinoma under preoperative chemotherapy. Time point: after preoperative PTX-NDP chemotherapy. Whole-study findings and limits: After chemotherapy, TCR diversity rose significantly in peripheral T cells but not in tumor-infiltrating lymphocytes.

Specimen collection occurred from a patient given preoperative chemotherapy. The receptor comes from a human donor with esophageal squamous cell carcinoma. The donor label of this sample is uncertain.

The CDR3 loop reads CASSHTWQVYEQYF. In DNA, the CDR3 is TGTGCCAGCAGCCACACTTGGCAGGTCTACGAGCAGTACTTC. This chain connects TRBV11-2 to TRBJ2-7; D is ambiguous. This CDR3 has 14 amino acids. The V gene's germline CDR1 is SGHAT and CDR2 FQNNGV. V shed 5 bases and J shed 3 bases, with 14 bases lying between them.